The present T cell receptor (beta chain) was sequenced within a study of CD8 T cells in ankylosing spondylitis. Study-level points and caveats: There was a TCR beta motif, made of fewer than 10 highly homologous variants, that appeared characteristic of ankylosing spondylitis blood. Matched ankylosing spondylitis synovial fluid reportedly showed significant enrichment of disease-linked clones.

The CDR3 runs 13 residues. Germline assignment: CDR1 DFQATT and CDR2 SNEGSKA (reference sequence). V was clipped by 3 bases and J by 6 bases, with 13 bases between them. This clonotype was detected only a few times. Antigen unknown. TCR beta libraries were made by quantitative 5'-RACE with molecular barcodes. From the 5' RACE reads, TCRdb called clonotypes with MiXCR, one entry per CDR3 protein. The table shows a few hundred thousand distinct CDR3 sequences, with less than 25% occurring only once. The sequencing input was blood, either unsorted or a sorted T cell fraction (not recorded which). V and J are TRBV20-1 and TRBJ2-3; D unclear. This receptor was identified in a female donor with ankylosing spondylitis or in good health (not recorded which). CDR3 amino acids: CSARRPGFDTQYF. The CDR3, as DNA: TGCAGTGCTAGGCGTCCCGGGTTTGATACGCAGTATTTT.